This is a list of T cell receptor beta chains from one sample in a study of shared clonotypes between healthy human individuals. Profiled with immunoSEQ multiplex PCR; TCRdb holds only in-frame clones, not every one. Here the sample spans some 500,000 clones, 79% being singletons. Sequenced input: PBMCs. These receptors all stem from a woman aged 35 to 49 in good health. Some clones in this sample may be carry-over from other donors' samples. The conserved cysteine and the conserved F or W are not part of the CDR3 here. Each record gives: V gene, J gene, CDR3 protein.

TRBV11-2,TRBJ2-2,ASSLFSTGELF
TRBV28,TRBJ1-2,ASSGAGNYGYT
TRBV14,TRBJ1-2,ASSQRTAYGYT
TRBV7-2,TRBJ2-7,ASSLRAGVGSYEQY
TRBV27,TRBJ2-7,ASSLGGSNEQY
TRBV5-1,TRBJ2-1,ASSLGQLSYNEQF
TRBV7-9,TRBJ2-7,ASSLAGGSYEQY
TRBV11-2,TRBJ2-7,ASSSRQGGEQY
TRBV9,TRBJ1-2,ASSVGTGGIYGYT
TRBV4-3,TRBJ2-7,ASSPDRNYEQY
TRBV5-8,TRBJ1-4,ASNLDRRNEKLF
TRBV5-6,TRBJ1-1,ASSLWMGTEAF
TRBV7-8,TRBJ1-3,ASSSIVTGALSGNTIY
TRBV10-2,TRBJ1-3,ASSAGREDTIY
TRBV27,TRBJ2-3,ASSLDRYDTQY
TRBV15,TRBJ2-7,ATSREGLSGEQY
TRBV9,TRBJ2-7,ASSPVTGVLHEQY
TRBV27,TRBJ2-3,ASSLLRETDTQY
TRBV2,TRBJ2-3,ASSVLASGTDTQY
TRBV5-1,TRBJ2-2,ASSSTFTGELF
TRBV11-2,TRBJ2-7,ASSLGGARGYEQY
TRBV5-1,TRBJ2-3,ASSLVVARTDTQY
TRBV28,TRBJ2-2,ASSLRAGTGELF
TRBV7-2,TRBJ2-1,ASSLTLNGRTYNEQF
TRBV5-1,TRBJ2-3,ASSFGGTSTDTQY
TRBV7-2,TRBJ1-5,ASSPQGLGNQPQH
TRBV23-1,TRBJ1-2,ASSHPEDEGPNYGYT
TRBV27,TRBJ1-5,ATQGVGQPQH
TRBV30,TRBJ1-2,AWSHHGGLNGYT
TRBV2,TRBJ1-2,ASRETDSYGYT
TRBV14,TRBJ2-1,ASSPLGVDNEQF
TRBV11-2,TRBJ2-2,ASSFQYGELF
TRBV11-2,TRBJ2-5,ASSLSRVGGGPH
TRBV6-1,TRBJ1-4,ASSEQTGENEKLF
TRBV7-9,TRBJ1-1,ASTPGGDTEAF
TRBV30,TRBJ1-3,AWSRGGQGQNTIY
TRBV9,TRBJ1-2,ASSVDQGPEYGYT
TRBV6-1,TRBJ1-2,ASSYGQSYT
TRBV7-9,TRBJ2-1,ASSLQGASYNEQF
TRBV19,TRBJ2-7,ASSILGQGYEQY
TRBV28,TRBJ2-2,ASRTTTGELF
TRBV11-2,TRBJ1-4,ASSLGGTWGEKLF
TRBV6-5,TRBJ1-1,ASSNVNTEAF
TRBV4-2,TRBJ2-7,ASSRSPAGAGYEQY
TRBV27,-,ASTRGGEQY
TRBV11-2,-,ASSLAGQGYEQY
TRBV5-1,TRBJ2-3,ASSLISRADTQY
TRBV4-2,TRBJ2-7,ASSQDRGQGVYEQY
TRBV2,TRBJ2-2,ASSGTPGGTGELF
TRBV19,TRBJ1-6,ASSIRTFNSPLH
TRBV4-2,TRBJ2-1,ASSQDRTSGSYNEQF
TRBV5-1,TRBJ2-2,ASSQGRFANTGELF
TRBV11-2,TRBJ2-7,ASSPGLAGAGYEQY